This entry describes one T cell receptor beta chain. The data were taken from a study of blood T cell repertoires in COVID-19. Between the trimmed V and J ends, which lost 7 bases and 5 bases, there was a span of 21 bases. Per the germline V gene, CDR1 is KGHDR and CDR2 is SFDVKD. This CDR3 is 16 amino acids long. Here immunoSEQ multiplex PCR was the method, and the copy in TCRdb shows in-frame clones only, minus some. This sample carries over 450,000 clones, roughly 91% of them seen once, and the ten largest clones take 7.8%. The source of this sequence is a woman aged 45-65 years with COVID-19, enrolled during active disease. The sequenced sample consisted of peripheral blood. This sequence joins TRBV24-1 and TRBJ2-3, with a tentative D call TRBD2 (7 bases). CDR3 DNA: TGTGCCACCAGCTCCTGGGAGGGGGGGCGCGTAGATACGCAGTATTTT. This translates into CATSSWEGGRVDTQYF.